Sequencing of this T cell receptor (beta chain) was carried out in a study of human T cells and chemical hapten exposure (dated by TCRdb to the early 2020s). Some background on the complete study: For sensitization, 2% DPC in acetone was applied to a roughly 2 cm by roughly 2 cm area of upper inner arm skin. The patient cohort, mostly female, included alopecia areata with under or over 50% scalp involvement, alopecia totalis and alopecia universalis. The libraries were sequenced as a pool, and the TCR yield per sample differed mostly because of small variations in library volumes within the pool. Patch testing was performed on the upper back with Finn chambers containing 0.01% DPC, and the patch tests were scored after 6 days according to International Contact Dermatitis Research Group standards. The study tracked peripheral blood TCR repertoire changes in vivo during primary and secondary sensitization to the hapten diphenylcyclopropenone (DPC) in alopecia patients. Patients additionally received weekly therapeutic DPC doses to the scalp throughout the approximately 25-week study period. Blood samples were taken from patients before sensitization (week 0) and at 2, 6 and about 24 weeks after DPC sensitization. Blood for TCR sequencing was provided by twenty-nine alopecia patients at one to four time points (pre-sensitization, 2, 6 and 24 weeks).

This clonotype has more than one count but fewer than ten. It lacks a known antigen. No much larger clone exists at a distance of one base, and base qualities are not known. Sequences LGHDT (CDR1) and YNNKEL (CDR2) are obtained from the germline V gene (reference sequence). From cysteine to phenylalanine, the CDR3 is 15 amino acids long. The CDR3 DNA has 45 bases and is translated from base 1. V has 2 bases trimmed and J has 11 bases trimmed; junction bases matching no gene number 12. Library preparation used RACE. These reads were obtained on a NextSeq 500. During library preparation, unique molecular identifiers were attached to individual cDNA molecules so that TCRs could be counted in a quantitative, reproducible way. Both TCR alpha and TCR beta chains were sequenced from each blood RNA sample. The authors' pipeline ran thus. The median number of TCRs per sample was roughly 94,000, ranging from roughly 23,224 to 690,600. V, J and CDR3 annotation of the TCR reads was performed with the Decombinator software suite. Every sample was subsampled to the same number of TCRs (28,000) for the PS versus PT1 abundance plots. TCRs were defined as expanded if absent before sensitization and observed at least eight times at the 2-week time point. TCRdb passed the public sequencing reads through fastp at Q25 and MiXCR, retaining productive beta sequences. Each record represents a unique CDR3 protein, reported with the most common genes and DNA among its rows. The V and J calls come from TCRdb's annotation, not from the publication. The sample contains approximately 86,000 distinct CDR3 sequences, approximately 11% of them found a single time. About 0.95% of the sample comes from the top ten.

What this sample's time point label stands for: patch test 3, about 24 weeks after DPC sensitization. The label giving this sample's treatment or condition can be read as: therapeutic diphenylcyclopropenone sensitization with weekly scalp DPC. At every patch-test visit, the blood draw took place before the patch test was put on. Patients were eligible if aged 18 to 70, diagnosed with alopecia and judged suitable for DPC therapy, and pregnant patients were excluded. Total RNA was isolated from unfractionated whole blood collected in Tempus Blood RNA tubes. General conclusions and limits of the study: Expanded TCRs formed significantly more large CDR3 similarity clusters than pre-sensitization or healthy control sets, consistent with antigen-driven responses. A positive correlation was found between the number of PT1 expanded TCRs and patch test score, with significance reached at thresholds 8, 16 and 32 but not 4. DPC sensitization did not change the number of TCRs with a frequency above 1 in 1000, and there was no evidence of changes in global repertoire structure. Because all patients had alopecia, a presumed autoimmune disease, the immune response of the patients might differ from that of healthy individuals. After repeated subsampling, changes were observed in the strength of the expansion versus patch-test correlation and in the threshold at which the correlation became significant.

This TCR was sampled from a woman aged 25 to 39 with alopecia areata. Some clones in this sample may be carry-over from other donors' samples. The specimen comprised whole blood, sampled in connection with sensitization to the hapten diphenylcyclopropenone (DPC). Recombination joined TRBV3-1 with TRBJ1-1; 9 central bases correspond to TRBD1. The CDR3 protein sequence reads: CASSQFTPGQGTAFF. In nucleotide form, the sequence is TGTGCCAGCAGCCAATTCACCCCGGGACAGGGTACGGCTTTCTTT.